The sequence of this T cell receptor (beta chain) was determined in a study of T cell responses to AZD1222 COVID-19 vaccine (dated by TCRdb to 2020 to 2023). Study-wide context: AZD1222 recipients whose second dose came at about 4 weeks and those whose second dose came at about 12 weeks were combined into one group, since spike-specific TCR depth and breadth did not differ between the two schedules. A total of under 250 trial participants underwent TCR sequencing, of whom 207 had received two doses of AZD1222 and 26 had received two doses of the MenACWY control vaccine. Trial participants were enrolled into age subgroups of 18-55, 56-69 and 70-plus years, which contained 148, 28 and 57 TCR-sequenced participants, respectively. General conclusions and limits of the study: In the small 56-69-year group, the increase in depth fell short of significance, most likely because of low power. The whole spike protein was spanned by vaccine-associated CD4 TCRs, and dominant responses were seen in regions 160-218 and 743-854. Epitopes outside the regions mutated in the B.1.351 and B.1.1.7 variants were reportedly recognized by nearly half of the unique spike-specific TCRs. Participants were mostly white British and included more females than males, and it was suggested by the authors that clonal diversity may have been underestimated. No day 14 peak-response samples were available, so repertoires were characterized only after the peak T cell response. Conclusions about previously exposed vaccinees are limited because only six or seven AZD1222 recipients were SARS-CoV-2 seropositive at baseline. A significant rise in spike-specific TCR breadth and depth was observed after two AZD1222 doses relative to day 0 and relative to MenACWY recipients.

The time point tag for this specimen amounts to: baseline before first vaccination. The vaccinee samples were drawn from two UK trials, COV001 and COV002, one of which was a single-blind randomized controlled phase 2/3 trial testing AZD1222 (ChAdOx1 nCoV-19) in healthy adults. Trial participant PBMC samples were collected at day 0 and day 28 after the second dose for TCRbeta chain sequencing. The CDR3 regions of human TCRbeta chains were analyzed by immunosequencing. For the original study's pipeline: Repertoire TCRs were checked for matches against a reference library of SARS-CoV-2-specific TCRs that had been generated using the MIRA antigen-specificity platform. Breadth was defined as the fraction of unique TCRs that were SARS-CoV-2-associated. Depth was defined as the fraction of total T cells that were SARS-CoV-2-associated. Using the MIRA data, each spike-specific TCR was assigned both to the spike region to which the TCR was reactive and to a CD4 or CD8 class. Log10-transformed breadth and depth values were compared by one-way ANOVA with Sidak's multiple comparisons tests. What TCRdb holds here is the immuneACCESS table cut down to in-frame rearrangements. Part of the clones is not present; checked against another copy, under half of the missing clones reflect an unresolved V gene, and the others are unexplained. V, J and clone size are those of that table, while D and trimming were read from the DNA. In all, the sample holds 100,000 or so clones, and around 90% of those were seen once. Of the sample, about 1.8% falls within the top ten clones.

In its sample, this clone was seen a few times. What antigen it recognizes has not been identified. Base qualities are missing; no much larger clone stands one base away. V was cut back by 5 bases and J by 0 bases, leaving a gap of 11 bases between them. CDR1 is given as MNHEY and CDR2 as SVGEGT, both from the germline V gene. From cysteine to phenylalanine, the CDR3 is 15 amino acids long. Of all the DNA, just the CDR3 is kept, 45 bases in frame from base 1. The TCR originated in an adult in good health. The V and J segments used are TRBV6-2 or TRBV6-3 and TRBJ1-5; no D gene call is confident. This sample comprised peripheral blood, obtained on day 0 of AZD1222 vaccination. The base sequence is TGTGCCAGCAGTCTTACCTACAGTAGCAATCAGCCCCAGCATTTT. The translation is CASSLTYSSNQPQHF.